This TCR beta chain appears in the sequencing data of a study of cytomegalovirus exposure and HLA in healthy donors. Germline CDR1 and CDR2: SGHTS and YDEGEE. The CDR3 totals 15 residues. V lost 6 bases and J lost 4, with 17 bases in between. The PCR used 60 Vbeta and 13 Jbeta primers. Data came from immunoSEQ multiplex PCR; TCRdb stores just in-frame clones and leaves some out. Here the sample spans about 120,000 clones, 50% to 70% being singletons. Material for sequencing was PBMCs. The sequence derives from a woman aged 40 to 50 in good health and CMV-seropositive. This chain connects TRBV5-8 to TRBJ2-1; TRBD1 might be the D (6 bases). The CDR3 coding sequence is TGTGCCAGCACCTTCGACAGGAGTCTTTACAATGAGCAGTTCTTC. It translates to CASTFDRSLYNEQFF.